What follows are 4 T cell receptor beta chains derived from one specimen sequenced in a study of identical twins (TCRdb year 2016). Receptors were amplified or captured by 5' RACE. These reads were obtained on an Illumina HiSeq 2000. TCRdb passed the public sequencing reads through fastp at Q25 and MiXCR, retaining productive beta sequences. Every entry covers one CDR3 protein and lists the most common genes and DNA from its rows. The sample table records 690,000 or so distinct CDR3 sequences; 8.5% to 9.5% of these occur just once. The ten most abundant clones make up 0.98% of the sample. The data also belong to a second study, concerning yellow fever vaccine responses in identical twins.

The sample consisted of PBMCs. Source of these receptors: a woman under 30 in good health.

Only a few counts were recorded for this clonotype. The chain uses TRBV9 and TRBJ2-5, with D possibly matching TRBD1 (8 bases). The CDR3 totals 15 residues. The germline V and J ends were trimmed by 2 bases and 0 bases, with 11 bases remaining between them. Germline loops: CDR1 SGDLS, CDR2 YYNGEE. CDR3 bases: TGTGCCAGCAGCGTTACAGGGGGGGACCAAGAGACCCAGTACTTC. It codes for CASSVTGGDQETQYF. The full variable domain, with the rest looked up from reference TRBV9 and TRBJ2-5, is DSGVTQTPKHLITATGQRVTLRCSPRSGDLSVYWYQQSLDQGLQFLIQYYNGEERAKGNILERFSAQQFPDLHSELNLSSLELGDSALYFCASSVTGGDQETQYFGPGTRLLVL.

CDR3 nucleotides: TGCAGTGCTAGCTTGGACGGGGTCACATATGAGCAGTTCTTC. It encodes CSASLDGVTYEQFF. The chain couples TRBV20-1 to TRBJ2-1, with D possibly matching TRBD2 (5 bases). This CDR3 is 14 amino acids long. The germline CDR1 and CDR2 sequences are DFQATT and SNEGSKA (reference sequence). Between the trimmed V and J ends, which lost 3 bases and 8 bases, there was a span of 17 bases.

J is TRBJ1-2 and V is TRBV20-1; a weak D match, TRBD1 (5 bases). CDR3 length: 16 amino acids. Trimming left V 0 bases short and J 4 bases short, with 18 bases between. In germline, CDR1 is DFQATT, CDR2 SNEGSKA (reference sequence). In DNA form, the CDR3 reads TGCAGTGCTAGAGATTTGAATTTGGGGCAGGTCTATGGCTACACCTTC. Residues: CSARDLNLGQVYGYTF.

For the CDR3, the DNA is TGTGCCAGCAGCCAAGAAGGCAGGGTAAATACGCAGTATTTT. Encoded protein: CASSQEGRVNTQYF. J is TRBJ2-3 and V is TRBV3-1; weak D call: TRBD1 (5 bases). The V gene lost 0 bases and the J gene lost 7 bases, with 11 bases spanning the gap. Per the germline V gene, CDR1 is LGHDT and CDR2 is YNNKEL (reference sequence). The CDR3 runs to 14 residues.